The rows below give T cell receptor beta chains drawn from one sample of a study of Ad26.COV2.S vaccination and SARS-CoV-2 variants. Repertoires were generated with immunoSEQ multiplex PCR, while TCRdb's copy carries only in-frame clones and drops some. The sample yields approximately 280,000 clones, more than 75% seen once. The sample in question was peripheral blood, obtained in a trial of Ad26.COV2.S vaccine versus placebo. These receptors all come from a person aged 18-60 years who received the Ad26.COV2.S COVID-19 vaccine or a placebo. Each CDR3 is given with its conserved first and last residue. D genes are given only for firm matches. Clone size, where shown, is once, few, many, or a class for clones that have expanded.

clone_size,cdr3_length,v_call,j_call,d_call,cdr3_aa,cdr3_nt
.,17,TRBV4-1,TRBJ2-3,.,CASSQDRGAVYTDTQYF,TGCGCCAGCAGCCAAGATCGAGGGGCGGTTTACACAGATACGCAGTATTTT
.,14,TRBV30,TRBJ1-1,.,CAWALTQGVTEAFF,TGTGCCTGGGCCCTGACTCAGGGAGTAACTGAAGCTTTCTTT
.,12,TRBV7-9,TRBJ2-7,.,CASSPPTGEQYF,TGTGCCAGCAGCCCCCCTACGGGGGAGCAGTACTTC
.,15,TRBV11-3,TRBJ1-1,.,CASSLEWDKNTEAFF,TGTGCCAGCAGCTTAGAGTGGGACAAGAACACTGAAGCTTTCTTT
.,16,TRBV30,TRBJ1-4,.,CAWSVARTLTNEKLFF,TGTGCCTGGAGTGTTGCGAGGACTTTAACTAATGAAAAACTGTTTTTT
.,16,TRBV9,TRBJ2-3,TRBD1,CASSVFQGVRTDTQYF,TGTGCCAGCAGCGTTTTTCAGGGGGTTCGCACAGATACGCAGTATTTT
.,16,TRBV6-6,TRBJ1-4,TRBD1,CASSYSHLGQGEKLFF,TGTGCCAGCAGTTACTCGCACCTAGGACAGGGGGAAAAACTGTTTTTT
.,13,TRBV29-1,TRBJ2-3,.,CSVAPGASDTQYF,TGCAGCGTCGCCCCGGGAGCGTCAGATACGCAGTATTTT
.,14,TRBV29-1,TRBJ1-1,TRBD1,CSVAAGTGGVEAFF,TGCAGCGTCGCCGCCGGGACAGGGGGGGTTGAAGCTTTCTTT
.,19,TRBV7-9,TRBJ2-3,TRBD2,CASSRRRGNAEKSTDTQYF,TGTGCCAGCAGCCGGCGGCGGGGGAATGCCGAGAAAAGCACAGATACGCAGTATTTT
.,18,TRBV3-1/TRBV3-2,TRBJ1-6,.,CASSQAGGAQGINSPLHF,TGTGCCAGCAGCCAAGCAGGTGGGGCACAGGGTATCAATTCACCCCTCCACTTT
.,14,TRBV27,TRBJ2-5,.,CASSMAWSRETQYF,TGTGCCAGCAGTATGGCCTGGTCCAGAGAGACCCAGTACTTC
.,18,TRBV5-1,TRBJ2-6,TRBD1,CASSFYGTGLSGANVLTF,TGCGCCAGCAGCTTTTATGGGACAGGCTTGTCCGGGGCCAACGTCCTGACTTTC
.,14,TRBV6-5,TRBJ2-5,.,CASSIQGSQETQYF,TGTGCCAGCAGTATACAGGGTTCCCAAGAGACCCAGTACTTC
few,14,TRBV5-1,TRBJ1-6,.,CASSLQGGNSPLHF,TGCGCCAGCAGCTTACAGGGAGGGAATTCACCCCTCCACTTT
few,17,TRBV7-9,TRBJ1-3,TRBD1,CASSLSTDRETGNTIYF,TGTGCCAGCAGCTTAAGCACCGACAGGGAGACTGGAAACACCATATATTTT
once,13,TRBV2,TRBJ1-1,.,CASSNAPNTEAFF,TGTGCCAGCAGTAATGCTCCGAACACTGAAGCTTTCTTT
.,17,TRBV19,TRBJ1-1,.,CASSNTGSVRVNTEAFF,TGTGCCAGTAGTAATACGGGCTCCGTTAGGGTAAACACTGAAGCTTTCTTT
few,15,TRBV2,TRBJ1-2,.,CASSVIRGANYGYTF,TGTGCCAGCAGTGTTATCCGGGGGGCTAACTATGGCTACACCTTC
once,11,TRBV19,TRBJ2-7,.,CASSGGNGQYF,TGTGCCAGTAGTGGGGGAAATGGGCAGTACTTC
.,16,TRBV7-6,TRBJ1-1,TRBD1,CASSPSSQGGLTEAFF,TGTGCCAGCAGCCCCTCCTCGCAGGGGGGCTTGACTGAAGCTTTCTTT
once,18,TRBV19,TRBJ1-1,TRBD1,CASSAAGQGARGGTEAFF,TGTGCCAGTAGTGCAGCGGGACAGGGGGCGCGGGGAGGCACTGAAGCTTTCTTT
.,15,TRBV5-8,TRBJ1-2,TRBD1,CASSFPAGGNYGYTF,TGTGCCAGCAGTTTCCCCGCAGGGGGCAACTATGGCTACACCTTC
.,13,TRBV10-3,TRBJ2-2,.,CASRALNTGELFF,TGTGCCTCTCGGGCCCTGAACACCGGGGAGCTGTTTTTT
.,14,TRBV6-6,TRBJ2-3,TRBD1,CASNGDRVTDTQYF,TGTGCCAGCAACGGGGACAGGGTCACAGATACGCAGTATTTT
.,18,TRBV3-1/TRBV3-2,TRBJ2-5,.,CASSQDPGPTGYSGTQYF,TGTGCCAGCAGCCAAGATCCGGGACCTACGGGGTATAGCGGGACCCAGTACTTC
.,15,TRBV6-6,TRBJ2-5,.,CAKRQVPLPQETQYF,TGTGCCAAACGACAGGTCCCTTTACCACAGGAGACCCAGTACTTC
.,12,TRBV5-6,TRBJ2-2,.,CASSLLSGELFF,TGTGCCAGCAGCTTGCTCTCCGGGGAGCTGTTTTTT
.,15,TRBV6-2/TRBV6-3,TRBJ1-4,.,CASSYAPTKGEKLFF,TGTGCCAGCAGTTACGCGCCCACCAAGGGTGAAAAACTGTTTTTT
.,15,TRBV5-1,TRBJ1-2,.,CASSLAQGRIYGYTF,TGCGCCAGCAGCTTGGCACAAGGGAGGATCTATGGCTACACCTTC
few,14,TRBV19,TRBJ1-4,.,CASSSSLTVQKLFF,TGTGCCAGTAGCTCAAGTCTTACAGTGCAAAAACTGTTTTTT
once,16,TRBV4-1,TRBJ2-1,.,CASSRPPQDRNNEQFF,TGCGCCAGCAGCCGACCCCCTCAAGATAGGAACAATGAGCAGTTCTTC
.,16,TRBV3-1/TRBV3-2,TRBJ2-1,.,CASSRWTASSYNEQFF,TGTGCCAGCAGCCGGTGGACCGCCAGCTCCTACAATGAGCAGTTCTTC
.,13,TRBV28,TRBJ2-2,.,CASSLLAGGELFF,TGTGCCAGCAGTTTGTTGGCGGGAGGGGAGCTGTTTTTT
few,14,TRBV27,TRBJ1-2,.,CASSFGGSNYGYTF,TGTGCCAGCAGTTTTGGAGGGTCCAACTATGGCTACACCTTC
.,15,TRBV6-5,TRBJ2-7,TRBD1,CASRLQGGTFYEQYF,TGTGCCAGCAGACTTCAAGGGGGCACGTTCTACGAGCAGTACTTC
.,13,TRBV12-3/TRBV12-4,TRBJ2-7,TRBD2,CASSLREANEQYF,TGTGCCAGCAGTTTGCGGGAGGCAAACGAGCAGTACTTC
once,15,TRBV9,TRBJ2-1,.,CASSVEENEFYEQFF,TGTGCCAGCAGCGTAGAGGAGAATGAGTTCTATGAGCAGTTCTTC
.,14,TRBV30,TRBJ1-1,.,CAWTPDRPNTEAFF,TGTGCCTGGACCCCAGACAGACCGAACACTGAAGCTTTCTTT
.,17,TRBV6-1,TRBJ2-7,TRBD2,CASSEMALAGAYYEQYF,TGTGCCAGCAGTGAAATGGCACTAGCGGGAGCGTACTACGAGCAGTACTTC
.,15,TRBV2,TRBJ2-7,TRBD2,CASRTGTSESYEQYF,TGTGCCAGCAGGACTGGGACTAGCGAATCCTACGAGCAGTACTTC
.,15,TRBV6-5,TRBJ2-7,.,CASRAPRPRTYEQYF,TGTGCCAGCAGGGCCCCCCGTCCGCGAACCTACGAGCAGTACTTC
once,14,TRBV5-1,TRBJ1-2,.,CANSLAPGERGYTF,TGCGCCAACAGCTTGGCCCCAGGGGAGAGGGGCTACACCTTC
.,14,TRBV18,TRBJ1-1,.,CASSPEGRSTEAFF,TGTGCCAGCTCACCAGAAGGCCGTTCCACTGAAGCTTTCTTT
.,15,TRBV30,TRBJ1-3,TRBD1,CAWRAQGKGGNTIYF,TGTGCCTGGAGGGCACAGGGGAAGGGTGGAAACACCATATATTTT
.,14,TRBV5-4,TRBJ1-1,.,CASSFDLGDTEAFF,TGTGCCAGCAGCTTCGACCTCGGGGACACTGAAGCTTTCTTT
.,18,TRBV18,TRBJ2-3,TRBD2,CASSPRAGLAGVADTQYF,TGTGCCAGCTCACCACGGGCGGGACTAGCGGGAGTCGCAGATACGCAGTATTTT
.,14,TRBV4-1,TRBJ2-1,.,CASSQRSRNNEQFF,TGCGCCAGCAGCCAAAGGTCCAGGAACAATGAGCAGTTCTTC
.,17,TRBV15,TRBJ2-7,.,CATSRDPRGRDSYEQYF,TGTGCCACCAGCAGAGACCCCAGGGGACGCGACTCCTACGAGCAGTACTTC
once,14,TRBV5-6,TRBJ2-7,.,CASSAIGLVGEQYF,TGTGCCAGCAGTGCAATAGGGTTGGTAGGCGAGCAGTACTTC
.,13,TRBV5-1,TRBJ2-1,.,CASSLEGLDEQFF,TGCGCCAGCAGCTTGGAGGGGTTGGATGAGCAGTTCTTC
.,16,TRBV5-1,TRBJ2-7,.,CASSAGALTTYYEQYF,TGCGCCAGCTCTGCGGGGGCTCTGACCACCTACTACGAGCAGTACTTC
.,13,TRBV2,TRBJ1-1,.,CASTRTVNTEAFF,TGTGCCAGCACCCGGACGGTCAACACTGAAGCTTTCTTT